The 15 T cell receptor beta chains below all came from one sample that was sequenced in a study of regulatory T cells in long-lasting Graves disease. The time point denotes: newly diagnosed GD, antithyroid drugs for less than 3 months. RNA isolated from PBMCs was used to make the TCR library. CDR3 regions were amplified by Arm-PCR using iRepertoire HTBI primers to build TCR beta libraries. Each CDR3 protein is one row after TCRdb ran MiXCR on the multiplex PCR reads. The sample has over 500,000 distinct CDR3 sequences, under 20% seen once; the top ten hold about 20%. This same sample was also taken into another study, of T cells in Graves' hyperthyroidism and ophthalmopathy.

The sequenced sample was peripheral blood mononuclear cells (PBMCs), obtained at new diagnosis, from a patient treated with antithyroid drugs. These receptors all stem from a woman aged 30 to 39 with Graves disease.

The rearrangement links TRBV20-1 to TRBJ1-2; 8 bases are a match to TRBD1. This CDR3 contains 12 residues. Germline CDR1 reads DFQATT; CDR2 reads SNEGSKA (reference sequence). With V trimmed by 3 bases and J by 7 bases, 4 bases remained unmatched. The CDR3 spells CSASTGGAGYTF. The CDR3 nucleotides are TGCAGTGCTAGTACAGGGGGTGCTGGCTACACCTTC.

This clonotype has ten or more counts. The chain couples TRBV6-1 to TRBJ2-7, with a possible D match to TRBD2 (6 bases). Germline CDR1 reads MNHNS; CDR2 reads SASEGT. This CDR3 contains 15 residues. With 4 bases removed from V and 2 bases from J, the gap between germline ends came to 15 bases. The CDR3 is CASSGLVSPAYEQYF. As DNA, the CDR3 is TGTGCCAGCAGTGGACTAGTTTCCCCGGCCTACGAGCAGTACTTC.

In its sample, this clonotype was seen a few times. V usage is TRBV7-2 and J usage is TRBJ2-6, with 7 positions matching TRBD2. CDR1 and CDR2 from the germline V gene are SGHTA and FQGNSA. Trimming cost V 1 base and J 4 bases; bases outside gene matches: 4. This CDR3 spans 16 amino acids. CDR3 sequence: CASSLGSGTGANVLTF. CDR3 bases: TGTGCCAGCAGCTTAGGGAGCGGGACGGGGGCCAACGTCCTGACTTTC.

This clonotype was detected a few times. The chain combines TRBV5-5 with TRBJ2-7, with TRBD2 identical over 8 bases. The CDR3 runs to 13 residues. Germline V gene lookup returns CDR1 SGHKS and CDR2 YYEKEE (reference sequence). V dropped 5 bases and J dropped 3; count of bases not matched to a gene: 4. As DNA, the CDR3 is TGTGCCAGCAGACGGGGGGGAGACTACGAGCAGTACTTC. This sequence encodes CASRRGGDYEQYF.

This clonotype appeared many times. The chain is built from TRBV7-3 and TRBJ2-2; D is uncertain. Deletions cut 4 bases from V and 6 bases from J, with 6 bases between. Germline assignment: CDR1 SGHTA and CDR2 FQGTGA. The CDR3 runs to 12 residues. The CDR3 is CASSSPPGELFF. The CDR3 coding sequence is TGTGCCAGCAGCTCCCCCCCCGGGGAGCTGTTTTTT.

This clonotype was picked up many times. The gene calls are TRBV7-9 and TRBJ1-1; the D is unclear. Trimming pared 2 bases from V and 6 bases from J, leaving 10 bases between. The CDR3 covers 13 residues. Germline CDR1 and CDR2: SEHNR and FQNEAQ (reference sequence). CDR3 region: CASSLLTGAEAFF. The CDR3 DNA follows: TGTGCCAGCAGCTTATTGACCGGCGCTGAAGCTTTCTTT.

Many counts were recorded for this clonotype. V and J are TRBV20-1 and TRBJ2-3, with TRBD2 matching 9 bases. The CDR3 runs 14 residues. J gave up 1 base and V 1 base, and 0 bases lay outside the gene matches. CDR1 and CDR2 from the germline V gene are DFQATT and SNEGSKA (reference sequence). The chain's CDR3 is CSARGTSGTDTQYF. CDR3 nucleotides: TGCAGTGCTAGAGGGACTAGCGGCACAGATACGCAGTATTTT.

Remarks on this clonotype: One end of the junction does not line up with germline, which may come from a read error. The chain employs TRBV7-7 and TRBJ2-5, with unresolved D. The CDR3 is made up of 15 amino acids. CDR1 is SSHAT and CDR2 is FNYEAQ in the germline V gene (reference sequence). In DNA, the CDR3 is TGTGCTAGCAGCCCCTTCCAGGAGTTCCAAGAGACCCAGTACTTC. Protein: CASSPFQEFQETQYF.

There are many counts of this clonotype. This chain joins TRBV2 and TRBJ2-5; D is unclear. This CDR3 region has 14 residues. The germline V gene encodes CDR1 SNHLY and CDR2 FYNNEI. Deletions cut 4 bases from V and 6 bases from J, with 15 bases between. The CDR3 protein is CASSGDGPQKTQYF. CDR3 DNA sequence: TGTGCCAGCAGTGGAGACGGACCTCAGAAGACCCAGTACTTC.

There are many counts of this clonotype. CDR3 in DNA: TGTGCCAGCAGAACAGGGGATTCGAACACTGAAGCTTTCTTT. This sequence encodes CASRTGDSNTEAFF. V and J are TRBV6-1 and TRBJ1-1; 7 nucleotides match TRBD1. The CDR3 runs to 14 residues. With 6 bases clipped from V and 1 base from J, the junction kept 5 bases outside the gene matches. Germline values: CDR1 MNHNS, CDR2 SASEGT.

There are a few counts of this clonotype. CDR3 DNA: TGTGCCAGCAGTTCCCATGACGTTAACAATGAGCAGTTCTTC. This encodes CASSSHDVNNEQFF. The V and J genes are TRBV28 and TRBJ2-1; D unclear. The CDR3 is 14 amino acids. The germline V gene encodes CDR1 MDHEN and CDR2 SYDVKM. V was pared by 4 bases and J by 5 bases, with 12 bases between.

This clonotype was observed many times. V is TRBV11-2 and J is TRBJ2-5, with D possibly matching TRBD2 (5 bases). Trimming removed 5 bases at V and 0 bases at J, with 13 bases between. From germline, CDR1 is SGHAT and CDR2 FQNNGV. This CDR3 is built from 15 residues. The CDR3 region is CASSPFVDYQETQYF. Written as DNA, the CDR3 is TGTGCCAGCAGCCCCTTTGTGGACTACCAAGAGACCCAGTACTTC.

This clonotype was seen repeatedly, ten times or more. V usage is TRBV10-3 and J usage is TRBJ2-7; no definite D call. The CDR3 runs to 11 residues. In germline, CDR1 is ENHRY, CDR2 SYGVKD. V dropped 10 bases and J dropped 6 bases, with 13 bases sitting between them. The CDR3, as DNA: TGTGCCACGACTGGTGGTACCGAGCAGTACTTC. It yields the protein CATTGGTEQYF.

This chain joins TRBV11-2 and TRBJ2-2; maybe TRBD1 (5 bases). Trimming removed 8 bases from V and 1 base from J, with 11 bases in between. This CDR3 comprises 14 residues. The germline V gene encodes CDR1 SGHAT and CDR2 FQNNGV. The CDR3 DNA sequence: TGTGCCAGCGGTACTACAGGGAACACCGGGGAGCTGTTTTTT. This encodes CASGTTGNTGELFF.

This clonotype came up a few times. This chain links TRBV10-3 with TRBJ1-4; D possibly corresponds to TRBD1 (6 bases). With 3 bases removed from V and 8 bases from J, the gap between germline ends came to 10 bases. CDR1 and CDR2 from the germline V gene are ENHRY and SYGVKD. The CDR3 length is 13 residues. CDR3 residues: CAISDGGREKLFF. The DNA of the CDR3 is TGTGCCATCAGTGATGGGGGGCGCGAAAAACTGTTTTTT.